This TCR beta chain was sequenced in a study of kidney transplant recipient with SARS-CoV-2 infection. This clonotype was counted many times. Each CDR3 protein gets one entry after TCRdb re-called the reads with MiXCR. This sample has fewer than 250,000 distinct CDR3 sequences; around 30% occur once, and the top ten carry roughly 7%. CDR3 length: 12 amino acids. Germline-derived CDR1 and CDR2 are MNHEY and SVGAGI. V lost 6 bases, J lost 4 bases, and 9 bases lay in between. The sample in question was a blood sample, obtained at baseline and on roughly day 110 from a kidney transplant recipient. The chain couples TRBV6-5 to TRBJ1-2; D might be TRBD1 (6 bases). The sequence was obtained from a male patient in his 30s who had COVID-19 and was a kidney transplant recipient. Some T cells may have come from the graft donor. The CDR3 sequence is CASSDRIYGYTF. In DNA, the CDR3 is TGTGCCAGCAGCGACAGGATCTATGGCTACACCTTC.